This TCR beta chain stems from a study of identifying expanded T cells in peripheral blood. General study points: Approximately two-week clone count variance significantly increased as total template count grew. Roughly 1.2 clones differed between technical replicates, versus about 16 and 19 over time.

The table came from immunoSEQ multiplex PCR; TCRdb's copy has only in-frame clones and leaves some out. The sample holds about 76,000 clones, about 83% seen once. The CDR3 contains 14 residues. The V and J ends lost 3 bases and 4 bases respectively, with 7 bases between them. The V gene's germline CDR1 is LNHDA and CDR2 SQIVND (reference sequence). During the collection period, no donor immune events like infections were recorded. This clone was recorded once. Its target is unknown. The rearrangement joins TRBV19 to TRBJ1-6; possible D gene TRBD1, 6 bases. This receptor was identified in a person aged 18 to 75 in good health. Sequencing used blood. The CDR3 is CASSIGTYNSPLHF. CDR3 DNA: TGTGCCAGTAGTATCGGGACATATAATTCACCCCTCCACTTT.